The rows below give T cell receptor beta chains drawn from one sample of a study of cytomegalovirus exposure and HLA in healthy donors. Profiled with immunoSEQ multiplex PCR; TCRdb holds only in-frame clones, not every one. The sample yields some 150,000 clones, about two thirds seen once. The specimen sequenced was PBMCs. These receptors all stem from a woman in her fifties or sixties in good health and CMV-seropositive. Each CDR3 is given with its conserved first and last residue. A D gene is named only where the DNA matches it firmly. For some rows the clone size is stated as once, few or many, or as a class when expanded; others skip it.

clone_size,j_call,v_call,d_call,cdr3_nt,cdr3_aa
-,TRBJ2-5,TRBV6-1,TRBD2,TGTGCCAGCAGTGAATTTACTAGCGGGAGTGGGACCCAGTACTTC,CASSEFTSGSGTQYF
-,TRBJ1-1,TRBV10-3,TRBD1,TGTGCCGGCCGGGACAGGGAAGGCACTGAAGCTTTCTTT,CAGRDREGTEAFF
-,TRBJ2-1,TRBV2,TRBD2,TGTGCCAGCAGTCTTCGCGGGAGCCCAGGTGAGCAGTTCTTC,CASSLRGSPGEQFF
few,TRBJ2-7,TRBV28,TRBD1,TGTGCCAGCAGTTCCACAGGGGTCTGGGAGCAGTACTTC,CASSSTGVWEQYF
-,TRBJ2-5,TRBV7-2,TRBD2,TGTGCCAGCAGCTCTATTCAAGGGTCTAGCGGGAGGGGGGAGACCCAGTACTTC,CASSSIQGSSGRGETQYF
-,TRBJ2-4,TRBV28,TRBD2,TGTGCCAGCAGTCGCGGGAGTTTAGCCAAAAACATTCAGTACTTC,CASSRGSLAKNIQYF
-,TRBJ1-1,TRBV10-3,TRBD1,TGTGCCATCAGTGAGCGTATACCGGGACAGGGGAACACTGAAGCTTTCTTT,CAISERIPGQGNTEAFF
once,TRBJ2-7,TRBV13,TRBD2,TGTGCCAGCAGCTTAGCTAGCGGGACTTACGAGCAGTACTTC,CASSLASGTYEQYF
-,TRBJ2-7,TRBV5-1,-,TGCGCCAGCAGCTTGGCGTTAGCGACCTACGAGCAGTACTTC,CASSLALATYEQYF
few,TRBJ1-1,TRBV2,-,TGTGCCAGCAGTGGCGGGAGCCTGAAAGCTTTCTTT,CASSGGSLKAFF
-,TRBJ1-3,TRBV6-1,TRBD1,TGTGCCAGCACCGGACAGGGCCTCTCTGGAAACACCATATATTTT,CASTGQGLSGNTIYF
-,TRBJ1-1,TRBV29-1,-,TGCAGCGCCCTCGGGGGGGGTGAAGCTTTCTTT,CSALGGGEAFF
-,TRBJ1-2,TRBV6-1,-,TGTGCCAGCAGTGAAGTGGAGATGCGGGGCGATTACTATGGCTACACCTTC,CASSEVEMRGDYYGYTF
-,TRBJ1-1,TRBV5-1,TRBD1,TGCGCCAGCAGCTTGGACAGGGGGGCTAGGAACACTGAAGCTTTCTTT,CASSLDRGARNTEAFF
-,TRBJ2-2,TRBV7-3,-,TGTGCCAGCAGCTTAGGGGGGAGTGGCACCGGGGAGCTGTTTTTT,CASSLGGSGTGELFF
-,TRBJ2-1,TRBV28,TRBD1,TGTGCCAGCAGTCCGCCCGGGACAGGGGGTGGTGAGCAGTTCTTC,CASSPPGTGGGEQFF
-,TRBJ2-2,TRBV6-6,-,TGTGCCAGCAGTTACGAGCAGGGATGGAACACCGGGGAGCTGTTTTTT,CASSYEQGWNTGELFF
-,TRBJ2-3,TRBV5-1,TRBD2,TGCGCCAGCAGCTGGTCTAGCGGGAGGGCCACAGATACGCAGTATTTT,CASSWSSGRATDTQYF
few,TRBJ2-1,TRBV4-1,-,TGCGCCAGCAGTTTCGGCGGGGAGCAGTTCTTC,CASSFGGEQFF
-,TRBJ2-1,TRBV6-5,-,TGTGCCAGCAGTTACCAGCGGATTAGGGATAGTAGTGAGCAGTTCTTC,CASSYQRIRDSSEQFF
-,TRBJ2-1,TRBV5-1,TRBD2,TGCGCCAGCAGCTCGGGACTAGCGGGAGAGAATGAGCAGTTCTTC,CASSSGLAGENEQFF
once,TRBJ2-1,TRBV2,TRBD2,TGTGCCAGCAGTGTAGTGGGGGGACTAGCGGCTAATGAGCAGTTCTTC,CASSVVGGLAANEQFF
-,TRBJ2-1,TRBV2,TRBD1,TGTGCCAGCAGTGGGACAGGGGGTAATGAGCAGTTCTTC,CASSGTGGNEQFF
-,TRBJ1-1,TRBV29-1,-,TGCAGCGTCGTGACCAGGGGGAACACTGAAGCTTTCTTT,CSVVTRGNTEAFF
-,TRBJ1-2,TRBV7-9,TRBD1,TGTGCCAGCAGCCCTTTAGGGGGCCTAAACTATGGCTACACCTTC,CASSPLGGLNYGYTF
-,TRBJ2-1,TRBV28,-,TGTGCCAGCAGTGTAGGACTACGCAACAATGAGCAGTTCTTC,CASSVGLRNNEQFF
-,TRBJ2-7,TRBV5-1,TRBD1,TGCGCCAGCAGCTTCCCGGGACAGGGGGGCAACGAGCAGTACTTC,CASSFPGQGGNEQYF
few,TRBJ1-4,TRBV5-4,-,TGTGCCAGCAGCTTGGGACAGACTAATGAAAAACTGTTTTTT,CASSLGQTNEKLFF
-,TRBJ2-4,TRBV5-1,-,TGCGCCAGCAGCGAAACAAGTAGGGGGGGCATTCAGTACTTC,CASSETSRGGIQYF
few,TRBJ2-2,TRBV5-1,-,TGCGCCAGCAGCCTGGACAGCCCGAACACCGGGGAGCTGTTTTTT,CASSLDSPNTGELFF
-,TRBJ1-6,TRBV30,-,TGTGCCTGGAGTATACAGGCAAATTCACCCCTCCACTTT,CAWSIQANSPLHF
-,TRBJ2-1,TRBV4-1,TRBD2,TGCGCCAGCAGCCCAATTCGCAGCGGGAGCCCCAATGAGCAGTTCTTC,CASSPIRSGSPNEQFF
-,TRBJ1-4,TRBV7-2,-,TGTGCCAGCAGCTTAGTGTGGACAGCAAATGAAAAACTGTTTTTT,CASSLVWTANEKLFF
-,TRBJ2-1,TRBV28,-,TGTGCCAGCACCCAGGTTGTTGATGAGCAGTTCTTC,CASTQVVDEQFF
few,TRBJ2-3,TRBV2,TRBD2,TGTGCCAGCAGCGCCGGTCGGCGGGACTACTCAGATACGCAGTATTTT,CASSAGRRDYSDTQYF
-,TRBJ2-7,TRBV6-6,TRBD2,TGTGCCAGCAGTTATAGCGCGGGAGGGAGTAAGCAGTACTTC,CASSYSAGGSKQYF
-,TRBJ1-4,TRBV5-1,-,TGCGCCAGCAGCTTGGCCGGACAGAGTAAACTGTTTTTT,CASSLAGQSKLFF
few,TRBJ2-7,TRBV5-1,TRBD1,TGCGCCAGCTATGAACAGGGGAACTCCTACGAGCAGTACTTC,CASYEQGNSYEQYF
once,TRBJ2-3,TRBV6-1,-,TGTGCCAGCAGCACGACAGCCCTGGGTACAGATACGCAGTATTTT,CASSTTALGTDTQYF
-,TRBJ2-7,TRBV7-9,-,TGTGCCAGCACCAATCGGGGATCTCGGAACCACGAGCAGTACTTC,CASTNRGSRNHEQYF
-,TRBJ1-4,TRBV5-5,-,TGTGCCAGCAGCCAAGGACACCATAATGAAAAACTGTTTTTT,CASSQGHHNEKLFF
-,TRBJ1-1,TRBV9,TRBD1,TGTGCCAGCAGCGTAGGCCAACAGGGGGCGATCACTGAAGCTTTCTTT,CASSVGQQGAITEAFF
few,TRBJ2-7,TRBV5-4,TRBD2,TGTGCCAGCAGCCCCCATCCGGGACTAGGGCAATACGAGCAGTACTTC,CASSPHPGLGQYEQYF
-,TRBJ2-1,TRBV5-4,TRBD2,TGTGCCAGCAGCAAGGGACTAGCGGGAGCGGTCCTCCCCAATGAGCAGTTCTTC,CASSKGLAGAVLPNEQFF
-,TRBJ2-7,TRBV11-2,TRBD2,TGTGCCAGCAGCTTAGAGAATAGCGGGAGGAACGAGCAGTACTTC,CASSLENSGRNEQYF
-,TRBJ1-1,TRBV28,-,TGTGCCAGCAGCTCCGGACAGAGAAACACTGAAGCTTTCTTT,CASSSGQRNTEAFF
-,TRBJ1-2,TRBV29-1,-,TGCAGCGTTGAAGATCTTTTTACAGGACAGCTTAACTATGGCTACACCTTC,CSVEDLFTGQLNYGYTF
-,TRBJ1-1,TRBV6-1,-,TGTGCCAGCAGTGAAGTCTTTGATAGAGAAGCTTTCTTT,CASSEVFDREAFF